These 17 T cell receptor beta chains came from one sample sequenced in a study of T cells in Graves' hyperthyroidism and ophthalmopathy. There were TCR beta CDR3 regions amplified from RNA transcripts. HTBI primers drove first-round RT-PCR of the TCR CDR3. TCRdb reprocessed the multiplex PCR reads with MiXCR, giving one entry per CDR3 protein. Of hundreds of thousands of distinct CDR3 sequences listed, about 15% were seen once; the top ten hold roughly 10%. The specimen was blood. These receptors all come from a woman aged 18-29 years with Graves' hyperthyroidism.

The chain carries TRBV7-9 and TRBJ2-2; TRBD2 matches 8 bases. The germline V gene has CDR1 SEHNR and CDR2 FQNEAQ (reference sequence). The ends lost 5 bases at V and 4 bases at J; junction bases unmatched: 3. This CDR3 spans 14 amino acids. CDR3 coding DNA: TGTGCCAGCAGCCAGAGCGGGGGCACCGGGGAGCTGTTTTTT. It is translated as CASSQSGGTGELFF.

This clonotype has a count of ten or more. This chain connects TRBV5-6 to TRBJ1-1; D is undetermined. Germline assignment: CDR1 SGHDT and CDR2 YYEEEE. V lost 4 bases to trimming and J lost 1 base, with 5 bases between them. The CDR3 consists of 12 residues. CDR3 residues: CASSRSNTEAFF. CDR3 sequence (DNA): TGTGCCAGCAGCCGGTCGAACACTGAAGCTTTCTTT.

At least ten counts were recorded for this clonotype. The rearrangement joins TRBV20-1 to TRBJ2-7, with 12 bases matching TRBD2. There are 14 residues in the CDR3. The germline CDR1 and CDR2 sequences are DFQATT and SNEGSKA (reference sequence). Losses at the gene ends were 2 bases for V and 5 bases for J; bases not matched to a gene: 4. CDR3 loop: CSARSSGRADEQYF. DNA of the CDR3: TGCAGTGCTAGATCTAGCGGGAGGGCGGACGAGCAGTACTTC.

This clonotype was seen more than once but under ten times. V usage is TRBV7-9 and J usage is TRBJ1-2; TRBD1 matches at 7 bases. The germline V gene encodes CDR1 SEHNR and CDR2 FQNEAQ (reference sequence). V shed 5 bases and J 2 bases; nucleotides not matched to a gene: 8. The CDR3 runs 15 residues. CDR3 protein: CASSPRQGPNYGYTF. In DNA form, the CDR3 reads TGTGCCAGCAGCCCCCGACAGGGACCCAACTATGGCTACACCTTC.

This clonotype came up a few times. The rearrangement uses TRBV28 and TRBJ1-4; D uncertain. The germline CDR1 and CDR2 sequences are MDHEN and SYDVKM. V lost 10 bases and J 7 bases, leaving 16 bases between the germline ends. This CDR3 spans 13 amino acids. The CDR3 reads CATALIRTEKLFF. The DNA of the CDR3 is TGTGCCACTGCGCTAATACGGACTGAAAAACTGTTTTTT.

This clonotype was recorded many times. This chain uses TRBV18 with TRBJ2-1, with 11 positions matching TRBD2. Trimming took 0 bases from V and 7 from J; bases not matched to a gene: 5. The V gene's germline CDR1 is KGHSH and CDR2 LQKENI. CDR3 size: 16 residues. CDR3 region: CASSPPVLAGANEQFF. CDR3 bases: TGTGCCAGCTCACCACCGGTACTAGCGGGGGCAAATGAGCAGTTCTTC.

This clonotype was seen ten or more times. The chain links TRBV11-2 to TRBJ2-5; 10 nucleotides match TRBD1. CDR1 is SGHAT, CDR2 FQNNGV, per germline. The ends lost 3 bases at V and 6 bases at J; junction bases unmatched: 4. The CDR3 spans 14 residues. CDR3 nucleotides: TGTGCCAGCAGCTTGGGACAGGGGAGGAAGACCCAGTACTTC. Translated, it gives CASSLGQGRKTQYF.

This clonotype has ten or more counts. As DNA, the CDR3 is TGTGCCAGCACCTCGACAGGTAGCGGGACTGGATCCTACAATGAGCAGTTCTTC. Protein sequence: CASTSTGSGTGSYNEQFF. The chain joins TRBV12-3 or TRBV12-4 to TRBJ2-1; 8 bases fit TRBD2. Trimming took 7 bases from V and 1 from J; bases not matched to a gene: 15. The length of the CDR3 is 18 residues.

Concerning this clonotype itself: This could be a read error, since a much larger clone is one nucleotide away. This chain connects TRBV7-9 to TRBJ1-1, with D perhaps TRBD1 (5 bases). This CDR3 has 14 residues. In germline, CDR1 is SEHNR, CDR2 FQNEAQ (reference sequence). Trimming pared 5 bases from V and 3 bases from J, leaving 13 bases between. The CDR3 spells CASSRRDGDTEAFF. In DNA form, the CDR3 reads TGTGCCAGCAGCCGCCGGGACGGAGACACTGAAGCTTTCTTT.

This clonotype was observed a few times. The rearrangement joins TRBV6-1 to TRBJ1-2, with a possible D match to TRBD1 (5 bases). Germline CDR1 is MNHNS and CDR2 is SASEGT. The CDR3 spans 11 residues. V gave up 8 bases and J gave up 5 bases, with 9 bases separating them. The CDR3 DNA is TGTGCCAGCCACGACAGTTATGGCTACACCTTC. It encodes CASHDSYGYTF.

This clonotype has just a few counts. V gene TRBV20-1 combines with J gene TRBJ2-1, with 8 nucleotides matching TRBD2. The CDR3 is made up of 15 amino acids. V was pared by 0 bases and J by 9 bases, with 10 bases of the junction left unmatched. Germline CDR1 DFQATT, CDR2 SNEGSKA (reference sequence). The CDR3 reads CSARDVGTSRAEQFF. The CDR3 DNA is TGCAGTGCTAGAGATGTGGGGACTAGTCGGGCTGAGCAGTTCTTC.

This clonotype was detected many times. The chain employs TRBV5-8 and TRBJ1-5; weak D call: TRBD1 (5 bases). This CDR3 has 16 amino acids. Germline V gene sequence: CDR1 SGHTS, CDR2 YDEGEE. V lost 4 bases and J lost 2, with 16 bases in between. CDR3: CASSPGPIMGNQPQHF. The CDR3 bases are TGTGCCAGCAGCCCGGGACCGATTATGGGCAATCAGCCCCAGCATTTT. Full variable domain (remainder filled in from reference TRBV5-8 and TRBJ1-5): EAGVTQSPTHLIKTRGQQATLRCSPISGHTSVYWYQQALGLGLQFLLWYDEGEERNRGNFPPRFSGRQFPNYSSELNVNALELEDSALYLCASSPGPIMGNQPQHFGDGTRLSIL.

The J gene is TRBJ2-7, the V gene TRBV10-3, with 12 bases that match TRBD2. The junction had 16 bases not matched to a gene; V was cut back by 4 bases and J by 0 bases. The CDR3 spans 20 residues. CDR1 and CDR2 (germline): ENHRY, SYGVKD. CDR3 nucleotide sequence: TGTGCCATCAGTGCAAGTGTTTTGACTAGCGGGAGTCTAAACTCCTACGAGCAGTACTTC. Its protein is CAISASVLTSGSLNSYEQYF.

Many counts were recorded for this clonotype. V usage is TRBV5-5 and J usage is TRBJ2-7, with D perhaps given as TRBD1 or TRBD2 (5 bases each). Germline V gene sequence: CDR1 SGHKS, CDR2 YYEKEE (reference sequence). The CDR3 extends over 14 amino acids. Trimming took off 4 bases at V and 2 bases at J, with 13 bases between the two ends. The CDR3 DNA follows: TGTGCCAGCAGCCCCAACCGGGACCCCTACGAGCAGTACTTC. Protein: CASSPNRDPYEQYF.

The CDR3 DNA follows: TGTGCCAGCAGTTTATGGAGTGAGCAGTTCTTC. Protein product: CASSLWSEQFF. The gene calls are TRBV28 and TRBJ2-1; D not resolved. CDR3 length equals 11 residues. Trimming took 0 bases from V and 9 from J, leaving 3 bases between them. The germline V gene has CDR1 MDHEN and CDR2 SYDVKM. Full variable domain (outside the CDR3, taken from reference TRBV28 and TRBJ2-1): DVKVTQSSRYLVKRTGEKVFLECVQDMDHENMFWYRQDPGLGLRLIYFSYDVKMKEKGDIPEGYSVSREKKERFSLILESASTNQTSMYLCASSLWSEQFFGPGTRLTVL.

This chain uses TRBV2 with TRBJ2-1; D tentatively reads TRBD1 or TRBD2 (5 bases each). Between the trimmed V and J ends, which lost 5 bases and 8 bases, there was a span of 10 bases. The CDR3 has 12 amino acids. Per germline, CDR1 SNHLY and CDR2 FYNNEI. CDR3 residues: CASSRLGDEQFF. The CDR3 DNA sequence: TGTGCCAGCAGTCGCCTGGGGGATGAGCAGTTCTTC.

The gene calls are TRBV5-6 and TRBJ2-7; D is undetermined. V lost 0 bases and J 2 bases, leaving 9 bases between the germline ends. Germline V gene sequence: CDR1 SGHDT, CDR2 YYEEEE. The CDR3 has 14 amino acids. The DNA of the CDR3 is TGTGCCAGCAGCTTGGAGGGCTGGGCCTACGAGCAGTACTTC. It codes for CASSLEGWAYEQYF.